The 9 T cell receptor beta chains below come from one sample, sequenced in a study of CD8+CD57+ T cells in acquired aplastic anemia. All patients picked for sequencing had shown, by flow cytometry, an expansion of CD8+CD57+ cells. TCR beta VDJ and CDR3 were profiled, and genomic DNA was the template. In TCRdb, the reads were re-called with MiXCR into one record per CDR3 protein. The table shows 300,000 or so distinct CDR3 sequences, with approximately 57% occurring only once. Sequencing was done on a sample of sorted CD4+, CD8+, or CD8+CD57+ T cells (not recorded which) from PBMCs. These receptors came from a human donor with aplastic anemia.

The chain links TRBV10-3 to TRBJ1-5; D call uncertain. This CDR3 region has 12 residues. Trimming cost V 3 bases and J 11 bases, with 11 bases left between them. CDR1 is ENHRY and CDR2 is SYGVKD in the germline V gene. The CDR3 region is CAISEEGLAQHF. Here the CDR3 DNA reads TGTGCCATCAGTGAAGAGGGTTTGGCCCAGCATTTT.

The sample holds many counts of this clonotype. The chain employs TRBV12-3 or TRBV12-4 and TRBJ2-1; 9 nucleotides agree with TRBD2. V lost 6 bases and J lost 11; bases outside the gene matches: 8. This CDR3 spans 13 amino acids. The CDR3 spells CASRPGLAAQQFF. The CDR3 DNA reads as TGTGCCAGCAGACCGGGACTAGCAGCACAGCAGTTCTTC.

The chain has TRBV25-1 and TRBJ1-4; perhaps TRBD1 as D (6 bases). There are 14 residues in the CDR3. Per germline, CDR1 MGHDK and CDR2 SYGVNS. V lost 6 bases, J lost 10 bases, and 18 bases lay in between. CDR3 amino acids: CASRRMGAGGKLFF. For the CDR3, the DNA is TGTGCCAGCAGGAGGATGGGGGCGGGAGGAAAACTGTTTTTT.

As for this clonotype: One base away lies a much larger clone, so this may be a sequencing read error. The CDR3, as DNA: TGCAGCGTTGTGGAGGGACAGGACAACTATTGCTACACCTTC. Translation gives CSVVEGQDNYCYTF. This chain joins TRBV29-1 and TRBJ1-2; 8 positions agree with TRBD1. The CDR3 contains 14 residues. The germline V gene has CDR1 SQVTM and CDR2 ANQGSEA.

A few counts support this clonotype. V usage is TRBV19 and J usage is TRBJ2-7, with 10 nucleotides matching TRBD1. Germline loops: CDR1 LNHDA, CDR2 SQIVND (reference sequence). The CDR3 covers 13 residues. With V trimmed by 4 bases and J by 4 bases, 1 base remained unmatched. CDR3 in amino acids: CASSRGQGYEQYF. For the CDR3, the DNA is TGTGCCAGTAGTAGGGGACAGGGGTACGAGCAGTACTTC. The variable domain in full, with the rest retrieved from reference TRBV19 and TRBJ2-7, is DGGITQSPKYLFRKEGQNVTLSCEQNLNHDAMYWYRQDPGQGLRLIYYSQIVNDFQKGDIAEGYSVSREKKESFPLTVTSAQKNPTAFYLCASSRGQGYEQYFGPGTRLTVT.

The chain combines TRBV19 with TRBJ1-2, with 7 bases aligning to TRBD1. With V trimmed by 5 bases and J by 14 bases, 11 bases remained unmatched. The CDR3 runs to 12 residues. Germline values: CDR1 LNHDA, CDR2 SQIVND (reference sequence). For the CDR3, the DNA is TGTGCCAGTAGTTTGAGGGACAGTTTACCTACCTTC. Its translation is CASSLRDSLPTF.

This clonotype was recorded many times. The chain uses TRBV3-1 and TRBJ2-5; D not certain. The CDR3 is 13 amino acids. Trimming took 4 bases from V and 5 from J, leaving 11 bases between them. The germline gives CDR1 LGHDT, CDR2 YNNKEL (reference sequence). The CDR3 DNA sequence: TGTGCCAGCAGCCGAGACCAACGGGAGACCCAGTACTTC. Translation: CASSRDQRETQYF.

The chain recombines TRBV20-1 with TRBJ1-5; D possibly corresponds to TRBD1 (5 bases). Germline V gene data show CDR1 as DFQATT and CDR2 as SNEGSKA (reference sequence). V was cut by 5 bases and J by 0 bases, with 8 bases left in between. The CDR3 runs to 13 residues. The CDR3 nucleotides are TGCAGTGCTCGGGACGATAGCAATCAGCCCCAGCATTTT. Translating gives CSARDDSNQPQHF.

This clonotype was recorded at least ten times. The CDR3 DNA reads as TGTGCCAGCAGCCGCCAAGAGAACACTGAAGCTTTCTTT. Translation: CASSRQENTEAFF. The gene calls are TRBV12-3 or TRBV12-4 and TRBJ1-1; the D is unclear. V gave up 6 bases and J gave up 1 base, with 9 bases separating them. The CDR3 length is 13 residues.